The subject of this entry is one T cell receptor beta chain. The record originates from a study of blood T cell repertoires in COVID-19. Background on the study: COVID-19 samples from acute and convalescent phases originated in the United States, Italy and Spain. The analysed material was cDNA or gDNA that came from T cells, B-cell-depleted T cells, or PBMCs.

In the source study's methods: Amplification from reference gene primers served as the basis for estimated nucleated cell counts. The data were produced by immunoSEQ multiplex PCR, yet TCRdb's version contains in-frame clones alone and is incomplete. Clone size and V and J calls were adopted from that table, with D and trimming inferred from the DNA. The sample shows around 120,000 clones, more than 60% of them seen only once. This CDR3 is built from 13 residues. Trimming shortened V by 1 base and J by 12 bases, and 10 bases separated the two germline ends. The V gene is TRBV12-3 or TRBV12-4, the J gene TRBJ1-6, with D possibly being TRBD1 (5 bases). The sequence was collected from a man between 65 and 80 years old with active or convalescent COVID-19. The specimen was peripheral blood. The CDR3 coding sequence is TGTGCCAGCAGTTTAGGGGCGGGGGTACCCCTCCACTTT. This translates into CASSLGAGVPLHF.